This is a list of T cell receptor beta chains from one sample in a study of T cell responses to AZD1222 COVID-19 vaccine. The table came from immunoSEQ multiplex PCR; TCRdb's copy has only in-frame clones and leaves some out. The sample includes 95,000 to 150,000 clones, around 90% of them seen just once. The material sequenced was peripheral blood, taken 28 days after the second AZD1222 dose. All receptors come from an adult who received the AZD1222 COVID-19 vaccine. CDR3s include the opening cysteine and the closing phenylalanine or tryptophan. Each record gives: clone size, J gene, V gene, D gene, CDR3 protein. The D gene is left open where the match is weak. A clone size is listed for some rows: how often the clone was seen (once, few, many), or a class if it is expanded.

.,TRBJ2-1,TRBV6-2/TRBV6-3,TRBD1,CASSSMGQDVRNEQFF
.,TRBJ2-5,TRBV4-1,.,CASSQGTLDQETQYF
.,TRBJ2-4,TRBV19,TRBD1,CASKTGAAKNIQYF
.,TRBJ2-6,TRBV7-2,TRBD1,CASSTGGSGANVLTF
.,TRBJ2-6,TRBV2,.,CASSDRTSLSGANVLTF
few,TRBJ1-6,TRBV30,.,CAWSRNRDSPLHF
.,TRBJ2-2,TRBV5-1,.,CASSSALGANTGELFF
.,TRBJ1-2,TRBV12-3/TRBV12-4,TRBD1,CASSLHRGGYTF
.,TRBJ2-2,TRBV5-1,.,CASSLSGAGELFF
.,TRBJ2-7,TRBV7-8,.,CASSLALGTYEQYF
once,TRBJ1-1,TRBV28,.,CASNGGANTEAFF
.,TRBJ2-5,TRBV5-1,TRBD2,CASSLPSGGAETQYF
.,TRBJ2-7,TRBV18,.,CASSPPGAPGDEQYF
few,TRBJ2-2,TRBV19,TRBD2,CASSNPLAGGDTGELFF
.,TRBJ2-1,TRBV6-4,TRBD1,CASSEDRGVNEQFF
.,TRBJ2-3,TRBV5-6,.,CASSLGQSTDTQYF
.,TRBJ2-7,TRBV29-1,.,CSVDPGLGEQYF
.,TRBJ1-2,TRBV24-1,.,CATSDFSENYGYTF
few,TRBJ2-2,TRBV11-2,.,CASSPPPGTGELFF
.,TRBJ1-6,TRBV4-3,TRBD1,CASSQVIGTGGLSLHF
.,TRBJ2-2,TRBV19,.,CASSIPGSWELFF
few,TRBJ1-5,TRBV12-3/TRBV12-4,.,CASSLGSNQPQHF
.,TRBJ2-1,TRBV9,.,CASSGVSSYNEQFF
few,TRBJ2-5,TRBV6-5,.,CASTYGSRGWETQYF
.,TRBJ2-1,TRBV4-2,.,CASSQESGFNEQFF
.,TRBJ1-6,TRBV3-1/TRBV3-2,.,CASSQGDLNSPLHF
once,TRBJ2-1,TRBV5-4,.,CASSLVGHEQFF
.,TRBJ1-3,TRBV27,.,CASSPNGARSGNTIYF
once,TRBJ1-1,TRBV5-6,TRBD1,CASSGSTGKAFF
.,TRBJ2-3,TRBV7-6,.,CASSPSLSTDTQYF
.,TRBJ1-5,TRBV3-1/TRBV3-2,.,CASTPGPRENSNQPQHF
.,TRBJ2-7,TRBV4-2,.,CASSRGSGHVYEQYF
.,TRBJ1-1,TRBV3-1/TRBV3-2,.,CASGETAEAFF
.,TRBJ2-1,TRBV3-1/TRBV3-2,TRBD2,CASSQEPRQRGNNEQFF
.,TRBJ1-2,TRBV5-4,TRBD1,CASSSRQGRDGYTF
.,TRBJ2-2,TRBV7-2,TRBD1,CASSLGPGQGTGELFF
.,TRBJ2-1,TRBV19,.,CASSMGAYSYNEQFF
.,TRBJ1-4,TRBV28,.,CASSLGRAVEKLFF
.,TRBJ2-1,TRBV29-1,TRBD1,CSVVAPRGRQFF
.,TRBJ1-4,TRBV7-9,.,CASSSSGEKLFF
.,TRBJ2-3,TRBV5-1,TRBD2,CASSPGLPATDTQYF